Detailed here is one T cell receptor beta chain. What it binds is unknown. Treatment was busulfan-fludarabine conditioning, a marrow graft, and cyclophosphamide on days +3 and +4. Assay: immunoSEQ multiplex PCR; the TCRdb copy retains only in-frame clones and omits some. The sample lists some 10,000 clones, 80% to 95% occurring once. This specimen comes from a study of T cells after posttransplantation cyclophosphamide. Findings and limits, study-wide: Tissue-infiltrating T cells from skin or gut overlapped little with blood T cells. TRB clonality was highly associated with recipient CMV seropositivity and reactivation. Later blood repertoires were often dominated by clones from the donor CD8+ memory compartment.

J was trimmed by 2 bases and V by 4 bases; bases with no gene match: 8. This CDR3 contains 15 residues. Per germline, CDR1 SGHRS and CDR2 YFSETQ. V usage is TRBV5-1 and J usage is TRBJ2-7, with 8 bases fitting TRBD1. The source material was PBMCs, sampled after allogeneic stem cell transplant with posttransplant cyclophosphamide. The clonotype was recovered from a female patient in her thirties or forties who received an allogeneic stem cell transplant from an unrelated donor, was CMV-positive, and had no GVHD. A share of the T cells may be of graft donor origin. The DNA of the CDR3 is TGCGCCAGCAGCCTATTCCTGACAGGGGCCTACGAGCAGTACTTC. Protein: CASSLFLTGAYEQYF. The full variable domain, in which reference TRBV5-1 and TRBJ2-7 provide the parts outside the CDR3, is KAGVTQTPRYLIKTRGQQVTLSCSPISGHRSVSWYQQTPGQGLQFLFEYFSETQRNKGNFPGRFSGRQFSNSRSEMNVSTLELGDSALYLCASSLFLTGAYEQYFGPGTRLTVT.